This TCR beta chain derives from a study of blood T cell repertoires in COVID-19. Study-level information: Specimens from acute and convalescent COVID-19 originated in the United States, Italy and Spain.

There are 13 residues in the CDR3. CDR1 and CDR2 (germline): MNHEY, SVGAGI. The V end lost 7 bases, the J end lost 1 base, and 11 bases lay between the germline ends. The authors' processing: Amplifying reference gene primers gave estimates of nucleated cell counts. Assay: immunoSEQ multiplex PCR; the TCRdb copy retains only in-frame clones and omits some. That table furnishes V, J and clone size, whereas the DNA furnished D and trimming. The repertoire holds under 200,000 clones, with almost 85% as singletons. Recovered Cohort 3 donors showed two negative PCRs, clearance, or symptom resolution. The sequence was obtained from a man in his fifties who had recovered from COVID-19. This chain joins TRBV6-5 and TRBJ2-7; D unresolved. The specimen was PBMCs or T cells enriched from blood (not recorded which). The CDR3 loop is CASTPPSSYEQYF. Written as DNA, the CDR3 is TGTGCCAGCACCCCCCCGAGTTCCTACGAGCAGTACTTC.